This passage covers 20 T cell receptor beta chains from one sample sequenced in a study of T cells expressing NK-cell markers. TCRdb derives one entry per CDR3 protein from the 5' RACE reads, leaving out DNA. Its table records a few hundred thousand distinct CDR3 sequences. The sequenced sample consisted of blood T cells: a sorted CD56 or NKG2C T cell subset, CD4+ or CD8+ T cells, or bulk PBMC T cells (not recorded which). These receptors originate from a man aged 18-70 years in good health.

The chain uses TRBV2 and TRBJ2-1. This CDR3 is 12 amino acids long. Per the germline V gene, CDR1 is SNHLY and CDR2 is FYNNEI. The CDR3: CASGLAGYEQFF.

The CDR3 protein is CASRHGGRDTEAFF. This rearrangement joins TRBV6-1 to TRBJ1-1; the TRBD1 assignment by TCRdb is unverifiable without DNA. This CDR3 contains 14 residues. Looked up from germline, CDR1 is MNHNS and CDR2 is SASEGT.

The chain uses TRBV13 and TRBJ2-5; TCRdb's assignment of TRBD2 cannot be checked, as there is no DNA. The germline V gene encodes CDR1 PRHDT and CDR2 FYEKMQ (reference sequence). The CDR3 length is 17 residues. The CDR3 here is CASSFVGLAGDQETQYF.

The chain links TRBV6-1 to TRBJ1-5. CDR3 length: 15 amino acids. Germline V gene sequence: CDR1 MNHNS, CDR2 SASEGT. This CDR3 reads CASSDFSEGGQPQHF.

CDR3: CASSYSGTGRHEAFF. This chain joins TRBV6-2 or TRBV6-3 and TRBJ1-1; TCRdb designates TRBD1, a call that cannot be tested without DNA. Germline V gene sequence: CDR1 MNHEY, CDR2 SVGEGT. This CDR3 contains 15 residues.

This sequence joins TRBV5-5 and TRBJ1-3. From germline, CDR1 is SGHKS and CDR2 YYEKEE (reference sequence). The CDR3 has 15 residues. CDR3 in amino acids: CASSFEPSSGNTIYF.

V is TRBV30 and J is TRBJ2-7; lacking DNA, the TRBD2 call made by TCRdb goes unchecked. The germline gives CDR1 GTSNPN, CDR2 SVGIG (reference sequence). The CDR3 is 13 residues long. CDR3 residues: CAWTDSSSYEQYF.

The CDR3 loop reads CASRDYGVQADTQYF. V is TRBV2 and J is TRBJ2-3. The length of the CDR3 is 15 residues. CDR1 is SNHLY and CDR2 is FYNNEI in the germline V gene. The full variable domain, its missing parts supplied by reference TRBV2 and TRBJ2-3, is EPEVTQTPSHQVTQMGQEVILRCVPISNHLYFYWYRQILGQKVEFLVSFYNNEISEKSEIFDDQFSVERPDGSNFTLKIRSTKLEDSAMYFCASRDYGVQADTQYFGPGTRLTVL.

The chain recombines TRBV7-9 with TRBJ1-4; TCRdb gives TRBD1 as the D gene, but with no DNA this cannot be confirmed. The CDR3 length is 14 residues. The germline V gene encodes CDR1 SEHNR and CDR2 FQNEAQ (reference sequence). CDR3 amino acids: CASSPGPRNEKLFF.

CDR3 region: CASSLGLAGGGEQFF. The rearrangement joins TRBV3-1 to TRBJ2-1; TCRdb outputs TRBD2, but without DNA this stays unchecked. In germline, CDR1 is LGHDT, CDR2 YNNKEL (reference sequence). This CDR3 is 15 amino acids long.

CDR3 in amino acids: CASSTPTRAPNEKLFF. V gene TRBV19 combines with J gene TRBJ1-4; the D gene TCRdb calls, TRBD1, cannot be checked with no DNA. The germline V gene has CDR1 LNHDA and CDR2 SQIVND (reference sequence). CDR3 length: 16 amino acids.

V is TRBV12-3 or TRBV12-4 and J is TRBJ1-1; TCRdb indicates TRBD1, and absent DNA this call remains unverified. CDR3 length equals 19 residues. The CDR3 here is CASSLVPFGGWGMNTEAFF.

The genes are TRBV19 and TRBJ2-1; the TRBD1 assignment by TCRdb is unverifiable without DNA. The CDR3 covers 13 residues. Germline CDR1 LNHDA, CDR2 SQIVND (reference sequence). CDR3 amino acids: CATRPTGNNEQFF.

The V call is TRBV9, the J call TRBJ2-2; TCRdb names TRBD1, which stays unverified in the absence of DNA. The length of the CDR3 is 15 residues. The germline V gene has CDR1 SGDLS and CDR2 YYNGEE. The CDR3 sequence: CASSVLQGGTGELFF.

V gene TRBV11-3 combines with J gene TRBJ2-2; no DNA is available, so the TRBD1 call from TCRdb remains unchecked. The CDR3 spans 16 residues. Germline V gene lookup returns CDR1 SGHNT and CDR2 YENEEA. CDR3 sequence reads: CASSFGLLGGTGELFF.

The chain has TRBV5-5 and TRBJ2-1. Germline lookup yields CDR1 SGHKS and CDR2 YYEKEE (reference sequence). There are 13 residues in the CDR3. CDR3: CASSFMGNNEQFF.

The chain links TRBV20-1 to TRBJ2-3; the TCRdb call, TRBD2, lacks DNA for checking. The CDR3 runs 18 residues. Germline CDR1 reads DFQATT; CDR2 reads SNEGSKA (reference sequence). CDR3 region: CSALPLLAGGSSTDTQYF.

The gene calls are TRBV14 and TRBJ2-1; the TCRdb call, TRBD2, lacks DNA for checking. The CDR3 consists of 15 residues. CDR1 and CDR2 from the germline V gene are SGHDN and FVKESK. The CDR3 reads CASSLIGGGGNEQFF.

V is TRBV28 and J is TRBJ2-1. Germline CDR1 and CDR2: MDHEN and SYDVKM. The CDR3 contains 13 residues. CDR3 sequence: CASSLSTYNEQFF.

This chain joins TRBV24-1 and TRBJ2-3; TCRdb outputs TRBD2, but without DNA this stays unchecked. Germline CDR1 and CDR2: KGHDR and SFDVKD. The CDR3 is made up of 15 amino acids. CDR3 amino acids: CATSGGRQSTDTQYF.